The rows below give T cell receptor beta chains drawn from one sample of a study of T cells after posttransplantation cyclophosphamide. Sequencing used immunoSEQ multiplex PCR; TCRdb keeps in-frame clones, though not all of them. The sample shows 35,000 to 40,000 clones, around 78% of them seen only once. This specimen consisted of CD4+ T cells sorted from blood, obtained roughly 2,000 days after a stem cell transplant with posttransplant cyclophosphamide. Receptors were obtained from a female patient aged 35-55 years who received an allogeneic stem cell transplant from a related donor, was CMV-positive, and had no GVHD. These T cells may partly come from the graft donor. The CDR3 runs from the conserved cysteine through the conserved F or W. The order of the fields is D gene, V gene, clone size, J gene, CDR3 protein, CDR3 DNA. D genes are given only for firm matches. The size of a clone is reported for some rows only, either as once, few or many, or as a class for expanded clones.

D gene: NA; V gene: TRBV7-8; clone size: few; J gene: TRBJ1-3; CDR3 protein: CASSLKRSGNTIYF; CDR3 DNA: TGTGCCAGCAGCTTAAAGCGTAGTGGAAACACCATATATTTT
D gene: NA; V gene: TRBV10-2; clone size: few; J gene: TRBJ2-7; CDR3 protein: CASSESSRLGEQYF; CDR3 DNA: TGCGCCAGCAGTGAGTCGAGCCGACTAGGCGAGCAGTACTTC
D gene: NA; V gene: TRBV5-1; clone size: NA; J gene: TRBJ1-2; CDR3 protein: CASSSSGGADYGYTF; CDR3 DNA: TGCGCCAGCAGCTCCTCCGGGGGGGCCGACTATGGCTACACCTTC
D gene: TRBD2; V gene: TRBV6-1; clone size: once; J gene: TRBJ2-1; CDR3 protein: CASSEAAGGHTYNEQFF; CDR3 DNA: TGTGCCAGCAGTGAAGCGGCGGGGGGACATACATACAATGAGCAGTTCTTC
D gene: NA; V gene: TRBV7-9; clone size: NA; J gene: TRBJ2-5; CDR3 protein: CASSKSVTETQYF; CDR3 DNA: TGTGCCAGCAGCAAGAGCGTCACGGAGACCCAGTACTTC
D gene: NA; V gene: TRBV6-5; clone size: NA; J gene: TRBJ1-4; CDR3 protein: CASSRGHGTNEKLFF; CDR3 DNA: TGTGCCAGCAGTAGAGGGCACGGAACTAATGAAAAACTGTTTTTT
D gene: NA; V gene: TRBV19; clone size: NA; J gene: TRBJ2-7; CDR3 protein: CASKRDTSYEQYF; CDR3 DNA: TGTGCCAGTAAGCGGGACACCTCCTACGAGCAGTACTTC
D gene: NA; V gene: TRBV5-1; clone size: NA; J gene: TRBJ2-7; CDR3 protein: CASNPTGTNEQYF; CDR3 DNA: TGCGCCAGCAACCCGACGGGAACTAACGAGCAGTACTTC
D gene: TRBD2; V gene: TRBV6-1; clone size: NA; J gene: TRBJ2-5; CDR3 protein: CASGGRGVSQETQYF; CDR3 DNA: TGTGCCAGCGGAGGGCGGGGGGTGTCTCAAGAGACCCAGTACTTC
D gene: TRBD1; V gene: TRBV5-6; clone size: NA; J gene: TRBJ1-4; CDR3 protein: CASSRPGQHYEKLFF; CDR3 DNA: TGTGCCAGCAGCCGACCGGGACAGCATTATGAAAAACTGTTTTTT
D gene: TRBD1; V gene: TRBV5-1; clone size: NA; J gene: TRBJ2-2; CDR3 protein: CASSGGQGPTGELFF; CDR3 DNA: TGCGCCAGCAGCGGGGGACAGGGTCCCACCGGGGAGCTGTTTTTT
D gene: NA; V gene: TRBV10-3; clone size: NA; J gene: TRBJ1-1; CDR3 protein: CAISETVNTEAFF; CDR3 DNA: TGTGCCATCAGTGAAACAGTGAACACTGAAGCTTTCTTT
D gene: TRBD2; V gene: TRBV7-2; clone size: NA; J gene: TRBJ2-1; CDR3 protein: CASSPRGRLGGGANEQFF; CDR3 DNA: TGTGCCAGCAGCCCCCGGGGTCGACTGGGCGGGGGGGCGAATGAGCAGTTCTTC
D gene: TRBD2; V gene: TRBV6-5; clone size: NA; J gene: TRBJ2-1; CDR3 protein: CASSSLGGIYNEQFF; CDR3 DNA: TGTGCCAGCAGTAGTCTCGGGGGGATCTACAATGAGCAGTTCTTC
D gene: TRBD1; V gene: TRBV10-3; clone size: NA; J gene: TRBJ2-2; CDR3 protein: CAISETAGTEDTGELFF; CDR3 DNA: TGTGCCATCAGTGAGACCGCCGGGACAGAAGACACCGGGGAGCTGTTTTTT
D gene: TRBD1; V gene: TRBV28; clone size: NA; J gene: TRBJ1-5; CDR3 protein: CASSPWTGSGNQPQHF; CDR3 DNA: TGTGCCAGCAGTCCCTGGACAGGGTCTGGCAATCAGCCCCAGCATTTT
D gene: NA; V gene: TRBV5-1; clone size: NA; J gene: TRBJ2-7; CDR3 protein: CASSLDNYEQYF; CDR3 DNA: TGCGCCAGCAGCTTGGACAATTATGAGCAGTACTTC
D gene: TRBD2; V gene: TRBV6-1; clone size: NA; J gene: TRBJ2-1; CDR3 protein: CASSFRAGGQNEQFF; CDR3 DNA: TGTGCCAGCAGTTTCCGAGCGGGGGGGCAGAATGAGCAGTTCTTC
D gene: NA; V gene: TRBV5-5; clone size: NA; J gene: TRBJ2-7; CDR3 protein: CASSLVWGGPPYEQYF; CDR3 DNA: TGTGCCAGCAGCTTGGTCTGGGGGGGGCCTCCCTACGAGCAGTACTTC
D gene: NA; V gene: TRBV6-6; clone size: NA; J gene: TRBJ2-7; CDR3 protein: CASSRTDYEQYF; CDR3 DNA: TGTGCCAGCAGTAGGACAGATTACGAGCAGTACTTC
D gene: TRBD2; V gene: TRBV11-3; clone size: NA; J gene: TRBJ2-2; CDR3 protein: CASSRLASGELFF; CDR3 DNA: TGTGCCAGCAGCAGACTAGCGTCCGGGGAGCTGTTTTTT
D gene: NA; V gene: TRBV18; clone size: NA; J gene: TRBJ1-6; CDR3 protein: CASSQTTVNYNSPLHF; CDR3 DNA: TGTGCCAGCTCACAAACGACTGTAAACTATAATTCACCCCTCCACTTT
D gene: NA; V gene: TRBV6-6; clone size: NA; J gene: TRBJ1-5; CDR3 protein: CASSGQFPGKQPQHF; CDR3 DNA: TGTGCCAGCAGCGGCCAGTTTCCAGGGAAGCAGCCCCAGCATTTT
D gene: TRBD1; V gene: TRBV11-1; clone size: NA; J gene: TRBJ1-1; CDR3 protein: CASSHGTGSMNTEAFF; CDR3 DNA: TGTGCCAGCAGCCACGGGACAGGATCCATGAACACTGAAGCTTTCTTT